One and the same sample provided the 20 T cell receptor beta chains below, sequenced in a study of PD-1 blockade in classical Hodgkin lymphoma. Time point denoted: cycle 4 day 1 (C4D1), after less than 7 weeks of nivolumab. Each of the patients experienced relapse following autologous stem cell transplantation, and their brentuximab vedotin exposure differed. Assay: immunoSEQ multiplex PCR; the TCRdb copy retains only in-frame clones and omits some. The sample gives around 100,000 clones, 90% of which show up once; around 3% is in the top ten. The specimen was peripheral blood mononuclear cells (PBMCs), collected before the fourth cycle of nivolumab. Receptor source: a human donor with classical Hodgkin lymphoma.

J is TRBJ2-7 and V is TRBV4-1, with a possible D match to TRBD1 (6 bases). This CDR3 is 15 amino acids long. V lost 0 bases and J 4 bases, leaving 13 bases between the germline ends. Germline V lookup: CDR1 MGHRA, CDR2 YSYEKL. This CDR3 reads CASSQEQGEQYEQYF. The CDR3 region has the DNA TGCGCCAGCAGCCAAGAACAGGGAGAGCAATACGAGCAGTACTTC.

This rearrangement joins TRBV9 to TRBJ2-3; 9 nucleotides agree with TRBD1. This CDR3 region has 15 residues. J was trimmed by 4 bases and V by 4 bases; bases with no gene match: 7. Per germline, CDR1 SGDLS and CDR2 YYNGEE. This chain's CDR3 is CASSQGDREADTQYF. DNA for the CDR3: TGTGCCAGCAGCCAAGGGGACAGGGAAGCAGATACGCAGTATTTT.

Of note for this clone: Other DNA sequences within the sample encode an identical CDR3. The chain employs TRBV6-1 and TRBJ1-2, with D unclear. Deletions cut 1 base from V and 4 bases from J, with 10 bases between. This CDR3 is 14 amino acids long. Germline V gene data show CDR1 as MNHNS and CDR2 as SASEGT. Here the CDR3 reads CASSEGLSSYGYTF. Written as DNA, the CDR3 is TGTGCCAGCAGTGAAGGGCTCTCCTCCTATGGCTACACCTTC.

V and J are TRBV5-1 and TRBJ2-5, with D maybe TRBD1 (8 bases). The V gene's germline CDR1 is SGHRS and CDR2 YFSETQ. V was pared by 3 bases and J by 5 bases, with 14 bases between. This CDR3 spans 14 amino acids. The CDR3 DNA reads TGCGCCAGCAGCTCCGGACAGGGAGGGGAGACCCAGTACTTC. It encodes CASSSGQGGETQYF.

The J gene is TRBJ2-7, the V gene TRBV9; TRBD1 or TRBD2 may be the D gene (5 bases each). The CDR3 spans 14 residues. Germline values: CDR1 SGDLS, CDR2 YYNGEE. V lost 3 bases to trimming and J lost 2 bases, with 12 bases between them. In DNA, the CDR3 is TGTGCCAGCAGCGACCGGGACGCACCCTACGAGCAGTACTTC. Translated, it gives CASSDRDAPYEQYF.

The chain employs TRBV27 and TRBJ2-2; perhaps TRBD1 as D (5 bases). This CDR3 has 13 amino acids. Germline CDR1 and CDR2: MNHEY and SMNVEV (reference sequence). Trimming shortened V by 2 bases and J by 4 bases, and 5 bases separated the two germline ends. The CDR3 coding sequence is TGTGCCAGCAGTTTACAGGGCACCGGGGAGCTGTTTTTT. Amino acids: CASSLQGTGELFF.

This chain links TRBV28 with TRBJ1-4; 7 positions match TRBD1. The length of the CDR3 is 13 residues. The V gene end was trimmed by 7 bases and the J gene end by 8 bases; junction bases not matched to a gene: 7. Looked up from germline, CDR1 is MDHEN and CDR2 is SYDVKM. CDR3 sequence (DNA): TGTGCCAGCATCGAGGACAGGAGCGAAAAACTGTTTTTT. Translating gives CASIEDRSEKLFF.

V is TRBV4-3 and J is TRBJ2-1, with D unresolved. With 0 bases removed from V and 8 bases from J, the gap between germline ends came to 11 bases. The germline V gene encodes CDR1 LGHNA and CDR2 YSLEER. The CDR3 has 14 residues. The CDR3 loop is CASSQDSVADEQFF. The CDR3, as DNA: TGCGCCAGCAGCCAAGATTCGGTAGCAGATGAGCAGTTCTTC.

This chain links TRBV28 with TRBJ2-3, with 9 bases that match TRBD2. CDR1 MDHEN and CDR2 SYDVKM come from the germline V gene. The CDR3 is 18 amino acids. V lost 10 bases to trimming and J lost 0 bases; unmatched junction nucleotides: 17. CDR3 coding DNA: TGTGCCACCAACGTCGAAGCGGGGGGCCCGACGAGCACAGATACGCAGTATTTT. Amino acid sequence: CATNVEAGGPTSTDTQYF.

This chain connects TRBV28 to TRBJ1-4; a weak D match, TRBD1 (5 bases). There are 16 residues in the CDR3. Trimming stripped 6 bases from V and 3 bases from J, with 17 bases between. CDR1 is MDHEN, CDR2 SYDVKM, per germline. The CDR3 nucleotides are TGTGCCAGCAGCATCCCGAGACAGAGCCCTAATGAAAAACTGTTTTTT. This encodes CASSIPRQSPNEKLFF.

The gene calls are TRBV6-6 and TRBJ2-3; D remains ambiguous. This CDR3 is 15 amino acids long. Between the trimmed V and J ends, which lost 0 bases and 2 bases, there was a span of 9 bases. Germline V lookup: CDR1 MNHNY, CDR2 SVGAGI (reference sequence). In DNA, the CDR3 is TGTGCCAGCAGTTACTCCTCCTCATTCACAGATACGCAGTATTTT. It specifies CASSYSSSFTDTQYF.

The chain is built from TRBV19 and TRBJ2-2, with 7 bases identical to TRBD2. This CDR3 has 15 amino acids. In germline, CDR1 is LNHDA, CDR2 SQIVND (reference sequence). With 3 bases clipped from V and 7 bases from J, the junction kept 8 bases outside the gene matches. The CDR3 coding sequence is TGTGCCAGTAGTATTGCGGTGGGAGGGAACGGGGAGCTGTTTTTT. This encodes CASSIAVGGNGELFF.

The chain's CDR3 is CASSYSWVSYNEQFF. The CDR3 DNA follows: TGTGCCAGCAGTTACTCGTGGGTCTCCTACAATGAGCAGTTCTTC. The chain joins TRBV6-5 to TRBJ2-1; D gene ambiguous. V lost 0 bases and J lost 0, with 6 bases in between. Germline CDR1 and CDR2: MNHEY and SVGAGI. The CDR3 runs 15 residues.

This sequence joins TRBV30 and TRBJ1-2; no definite D call. Germline assignment: CDR1 GTSNPN and CDR2 SVGIG (reference sequence). This CDR3 is 13 amino acids long. V lost 0 bases and J 8 bases, leaving 13 bases between the germline ends. CDR3 DNA: TGTGCCTGGAGTGTCGCACCCTATGAGGGCTACACCTTC. Translated: CAWSVAPYEGYTF. Supplemented by reference TRBV30 and TRBJ1-2, the full variable domain reads SQTIHQWPATLVQPVGSPLSLECTVEGTSNPNLYWYRQAAGRGLQLLFYSVGIGQISSEVPQNLSASRPQDRQFILSSKKLLLSDSGFYLCAWSVAPYEGYTFGSGTRLTVV.

As DNA, the CDR3 is TGTGCCAGCAGCCAAGACCACTATTATGGCTACACCTTC. Protein product: CASSQDHYYGYTF. The V gene is TRBV5-4, the J gene TRBJ1-2; D remains ambiguous. This CDR3 contains 13 residues. The V gene lost 4 bases and the J gene lost 5 bases, with 12 bases spanning the gap. CDR1 and CDR2 from the germline V gene are SGHNT and YYREEE (reference sequence).

The chain employs TRBV7-9 and TRBJ2-7; 7 bases agree with TRBD1. Unmatched junction bases numbered 9, after V lost 0 bases and J lost 1 base. Germline V gene sequence: CDR1 SEHNR, CDR2 FQNEAQ (reference sequence). The length of the CDR3 is 17 residues. Here the CDR3 DNA reads TGTGCCAGCAGCTTAGCGCCGGGACAGTCCGTTTCCTACGAGCAGTACTTC. The encoded protein is CASSLAPGQSVSYEQYF.

The table lists this clone with a count of one. The CDR3 nucleotides are TGTGCCAGCAGCGCAGGGACAGCACCTCACAATGAGCAGTTCTTC. It yields the protein CASSAGTAPHNEQFF. The V gene is TRBV6-5, the J gene TRBJ2-1, with TRBD1 matching over 7 bases. The junction had 10 bases not matched to a gene; V was cut back by 6 bases and J by 5 bases. The CDR3 has 15 residues. The germline gives CDR1 MNHEY, CDR2 SVGAGI.

This clone was observed a single time. The rearrangement joins TRBV19 to TRBJ2-7, with TRBD1 matching 8 bases. V lost 4 bases, J lost 3 bases, and 8 bases stayed unmatched. This CDR3 is built from 15 residues. Germline V lookup: CDR1 LNHDA, CDR2 SQIVND (reference sequence). The CDR3 is CASSRTGSDLYEQYF. In nucleotides, the CDR3 is TGTGCCAGTAGTAGGACAGGGTCCGACCTCTACGAGCAGTACTTC.

V gene TRBV19 combines with J gene TRBJ1-3; no definite D call. Germline V gives CDR1 LNHDA, CDR2 SQIVND (reference sequence). The CDR3 is 15 amino acids. V was trimmed by 3 bases and J by 0 bases, leaving 9 bases between them. CDR3 nucleotide sequence: TGTGCCAGTAGTATTTTCGCTTACTCTGGAAACACCATATATTTT. Amino acids: CASSIFAYSGNTIYF.

The chain uses TRBV28 and TRBJ2-6; D uncertain. V was shortened by 5 bases and J by 0 bases, with 2 bases between the two germline ends. Germline V CDR1 and CDR2: MDHEN, SYDVKM. The CDR3 covers 13 residues. The CDR3 reads CASSPSGANVLTF. The CDR3, as DNA: TGTGCCAGCAGTCCCTCTGGGGCCAACGTCCTGACTTTC. The complete variable domain, with remaining parts taken from reference TRBV28 and TRBJ2-6, reads DVKVTQSSRYLVKRTGEKVFLECVQDMDHENMFWYRQDPGLGLRLIYFSYDVKMKEKGDIPEGYSVSREKKERFSLILESASTNQTSMYLCASSPSGANVLTFGAGSRLTVL.